This TCR beta chain was sequenced during a study of blood T cell repertoires in COVID-19. Per the original data handling: Using reference gene primer amplification, nucleated cell counts were estimated. Assay: immunoSEQ multiplex PCR; the TCRdb copy retains only in-frame clones and omits some. That table is the source of V, J and clone size, and D and trimming were worked out from the DNA. The sample lists about 90,000 clones, around 87% occurring once. This CDR3 has 16 residues. Trimming at V came to 3 bases and at J to 3 bases, leaving 2 bases not matched to a gene. Germline V gene sequence: CDR1 KGHSH, CDR2 LQKENI.

Input material: peripheral blood. The V gene is TRBV18, the J gene TRBJ2-2; 12 bases agree with TRBD2. The TCR sequence derives from a human donor in a cohort sampled during active COVID-19. CDR3 DNA sequence: TGTGCCAGCTCACCCCGGACTAGCGGGGACACCGGGGAGCTGTTTTTT. Protein product: CASSPRTSGDTGELFF.